A selection of T cell receptor beta chains follows, all from one sample in a study of cytomegalovirus exposure and HLA in healthy donors. The method was immunoSEQ multiplex PCR; TCRdb's version includes in-frame clones alone and lacks a portion of them. The sample consists of under 85,000 clones, roughly 78% of them appearing once. The sample taken for sequencing was PBMCs. These receptors originate from a woman aged 25 to 45 in good health and CMV-seronegative. Each CDR3 is given with its conserved first and last residue. The order of the fields is J gene, clone size, D gene, V gene, CDR3 length, CDR3 DNA, CDR3 protein. A D gene is named only where the DNA matches it firmly. The size field is filled for only some rows; it gives once, few, many or a size class.

J gene: TRBJ2-2; clone size: .; D gene: TRBD1; V gene: TRBV5-1; CDR3 length: 14; CDR3 DNA: TGCGCCAGCAGCGGAACAGGGGCCACCGGGGAGCTGTTTTTT; CDR3 protein: CASSGTGATGELFF
J gene: TRBJ1-6; clone size: .; D gene: TRBD1; V gene: TRBV28; CDR3 length: 16; CDR3 DNA: TGTGCCAGCAGTTTATACCGACAGGGTGTTAATTCACCCCTCCACTTT; CDR3 protein: CASSLYRQGVNSPLHF
J gene: TRBJ2-5; clone size: .; D gene: .; V gene: TRBV14; CDR3 length: 17; CDR3 DNA: TGTGCCAGCAGCCAAGAGTATCCCCGGACAGCAAGAGGGACCCAGTACTTC; CDR3 protein: CASSQEYPRTARGTQYF
J gene: TRBJ2-2; clone size: .; D gene: .; V gene: TRBV9; CDR3 length: 14; CDR3 DNA: TGTGCCAGCAGCGACGAGGGGAGGACCGGGGAGCTGTTTTTT; CDR3 protein: CASSDEGRTGELFF
J gene: TRBJ2-7; clone size: .; D gene: .; V gene: TRBV9; CDR3 length: 13; CDR3 DNA: TGTGCCAGCAGCCCGGCGGGGGCGGACGAGCAGTACTTC; CDR3 protein: CASSPAGADEQYF
J gene: TRBJ1-5; clone size: .; D gene: .; V gene: TRBV30; CDR3 length: 13; CDR3 DNA: TGTGCCTGGAGAGGGAGCCTCAATCAGCCCCAGCATTTT; CDR3 protein: CAWRGSLNQPQHF
J gene: TRBJ1-5; clone size: .; D gene: .; V gene: TRBV4-1; CDR3 length: 17; CDR3 DNA: TGCGCCAGCAGCCATGGGAGGGTTCCTTATAGCAATCAGCCCCAGCATTTT; CDR3 protein: CASSHGRVPYSNQPQHF
J gene: TRBJ2-6; clone size: .; D gene: .; V gene: TRBV5-1; CDR3 length: 18; CDR3 DNA: TGCGCCAGCAGCTTTACGACAGACTCCGCCTCTGGGGCCAACGTCCTGACTTTC; CDR3 protein: CASSFTTDSASGANVLTF
J gene: TRBJ1-4; clone size: .; D gene: TRBD1; V gene: TRBV9; CDR3 length: 15; CDR3 DNA: TGTGCCAGCAGCGTACAGACAGGGGATAATGAAAAACTGTTTTTT; CDR3 protein: CASSVQTGDNEKLFF
J gene: TRBJ1-6; clone size: .; D gene: .; V gene: TRBV4-2; CDR3 length: 13; CDR3 DNA: TGTGCCAGCAGCCAAGATCGGGGGTCACCCCTCCACTTT; CDR3 protein: CASSQDRGSPLHF
J gene: TRBJ1-5; clone size: .; D gene: .; V gene: TRBV30; CDR3 length: 14; CDR3 DNA: TGTGCCTGTTCCAGGGGAGGGAGCAATCAGCCCCAGCATTTT; CDR3 protein: CACSRGGSNQPQHF
J gene: TRBJ2-7; clone size: .; D gene: .; V gene: TRBV7-6; CDR3 length: 14; CDR3 DNA: TGTGCCAGCAGCTTAGCCCCCCCCGGCTACGAGCAGTACTTC; CDR3 protein: CASSLAPPGYEQYF
J gene: TRBJ1-4; clone size: .; D gene: .; V gene: TRBV25-1; CDR3 length: 13; CDR3 DNA: TGTGCCAGCTCAAAGAGAGGAGGGGAAAAACTGTTTTTT; CDR3 protein: CASSKRGGEKLFF
J gene: TRBJ2-3; clone size: .; D gene: TRBD2; V gene: TRBV7-2; CDR3 length: 15; CDR3 DNA: TGTGCCAGCGGACCGGGACTAGCGTACACAGATACGCAGTATTTT; CDR3 protein: CASGPGLAYTDTQYF
J gene: TRBJ1-6; clone size: .; D gene: TRBD1; V gene: TRBV29-1; CDR3 length: 13; CDR3 DNA: TGCAGCGTCCCCACAGGGGGGGATTCACCCCTCCACTTT; CDR3 protein: CSVPTGGDSPLHF
J gene: TRBJ1-4; clone size: .; D gene: TRBD1; V gene: TRBV19; CDR3 length: 14; CDR3 DNA: TGTGCCACCTCCACCGGGACAGGGGCTGAAAAACTGTTTTTT; CDR3 protein: CATSTGTGAEKLFF
J gene: TRBJ2-5; clone size: .; D gene: .; V gene: TRBV29-1; CDR3 length: 13; CDR3 DNA: TGCAGCGTTGAGGCCATTGGGGCGGAGACCCAGTACTTC; CDR3 protein: CSVEAIGAETQYF
J gene: TRBJ2-5; clone size: .; D gene: .; V gene: TRBV29-1; CDR3 length: 13; CDR3 DNA: TGCAGCGTTCCCTGGACTGACCAAGAGACCCAGTACTTC; CDR3 protein: CSVPWTDQETQYF
J gene: TRBJ1-1; clone size: .; D gene: .; V gene: TRBV30; CDR3 length: 12; CDR3 DNA: TGTGCCTGGCGGGGGATGAACACTGAAGCTTTCTTT; CDR3 protein: CAWRGMNTEAFF
J gene: TRBJ2-1; clone size: .; D gene: TRBD2; V gene: TRBV6-5; CDR3 length: 13; CDR3 DNA: TGTGCCAGCACCCTCGCCGGGAGGGGTGAGCAGTTCTTC; CDR3 protein: CASTLAGRGEQFF
J gene: TRBJ2-3; clone size: .; D gene: TRBD2; V gene: TRBV30; CDR3 length: 15; CDR3 DNA: TGTGCCTGGAACCCGCGGGGGGCACCCACAGATACGCAGTATTTT; CDR3 protein: CAWNPRGAPTDTQYF
J gene: TRBJ1-6; clone size: .; D gene: .; V gene: TRBV15; CDR3 length: 14; CDR3 DNA: TGTGCCACCAGCAGGGGCGGGGATAATTCACCCCTCCACTTT; CDR3 protein: CATSRGGDNSPLHF
J gene: TRBJ1-1; clone size: .; D gene: TRBD1; V gene: TRBV4-1; CDR3 length: 15; CDR3 DNA: TGCGCCAGCAGCCGGGATGGCGAGGGGGCGGGAGAAGCTTTCTTT; CDR3 protein: CASSRDGEGAGEAFF
J gene: TRBJ2-2; clone size: .; D gene: TRBD2; V gene: TRBV29-1; CDR3 length: 13; CDR3 DNA: TGCAGCGTCGGGACTAGCGGGAGTGGGGAGCTGTTTTTT; CDR3 protein: CSVGTSGSGELFF
J gene: TRBJ2-7; clone size: .; D gene: TRBD2; V gene: TRBV6-5; CDR3 length: 15; CDR3 DNA: TGTGCCAGCAGATTAATAGCGGGAGGGTCATACGAGCAGTACTTC; CDR3 protein: CASRLIAGGSYEQYF
J gene: TRBJ2-2; clone size: .; D gene: .; V gene: TRBV6-1; CDR3 length: 14; CDR3 DNA: TGTGCCAGCAGTCGGTTGAGCGACACCGGGGAGCTGTTTTTT; CDR3 protein: CASSRLSDTGELFF
J gene: TRBJ2-7; clone size: .; D gene: TRBD2; V gene: TRBV30; CDR3 length: 14; CDR3 DNA: TGTGCCGGAACCCGGACTAGCGCTACCTACGAGCAGTACTTC; CDR3 protein: CAGTRTSATYEQYF
J gene: TRBJ2-5; clone size: .; D gene: TRBD1; V gene: TRBV25-1; CDR3 length: 15; CDR3 DNA: TGTGCCAGCAGCTTGGAGGGACAGGGTAAAGAGACCCAGTACTTC; CDR3 protein: CASSLEGQGKETQYF
J gene: TRBJ2-5; clone size: .; D gene: .; V gene: TRBV7-9; CDR3 length: 14; CDR3 DNA: TGTGCCAGCAGCTTATCTGGACTCGAAGAGACCCAGTACTTC; CDR3 protein: CASSLSGLEETQYF
J gene: TRBJ2-5; clone size: .; D gene: TRBD2; V gene: TRBV7-2; CDR3 length: 15; CDR3 DNA: TGTGCCAGCAGCGCCCCGACTAGCGGGCAAGAGACCCAGTACTTC; CDR3 protein: CASSAPTSGQETQYF
J gene: TRBJ2-5; clone size: .; D gene: .; V gene: TRBV5-1; CDR3 length: 14; CDR3 DNA: TGCGCCAGCATGAGGGGGGGAATTCAAGAGACCCAGTACTTC; CDR3 protein: CASMRGGIQETQYF
J gene: TRBJ1-3; clone size: few; D gene: .; V gene: TRBV7-9; CDR3 length: 14; CDR3 DNA: TGTGCCAGCAGCGGCCGGGAAGGAGGAAACACCATATATTTT; CDR3 protein: CASSGREGGNTIYF
J gene: TRBJ1-5; clone size: .; D gene: .; V gene: TRBV27; CDR3 length: 14; CDR3 DNA: TGTGCCAGCAGTTTACGGGGGGACAATCAGCCCCAGCATTTT; CDR3 protein: CASSLRGDNQPQHF
J gene: TRBJ2-7; clone size: once; D gene: .; V gene: TRBV15; CDR3 length: 15; CDR3 DNA: TGTGCCACCAGGGCGGGTGTGGACAGCACCTACGAGCAGTACTTC; CDR3 protein: CATRAGVDSTYEQYF
J gene: TRBJ2-5; clone size: .; D gene: TRBD2; V gene: TRBV2; CDR3 length: 15; CDR3 DNA: TGTGCCAGCATTACTAGCGGGGGGGAACAAGAGACCCAGTACTTC; CDR3 protein: CASITSGGEQETQYF
J gene: TRBJ2-3; clone size: few; D gene: TRBD1; V gene: TRBV28; CDR3 length: 15; CDR3 DNA: TGTGCCAGCAGTTTTTGGACAGGGAGGACAGATACGCAGTATTTT; CDR3 protein: CASSFWTGRTDTQYF
J gene: TRBJ1-2; clone size: .; D gene: .; V gene: TRBV30; CDR3 length: 11; CDR3 DNA: TGTGCCTGGACAGGGTTAAGTGGCTACACCTTC; CDR3 protein: CAWTGLSGYTF
J gene: TRBJ2-7; clone size: .; D gene: TRBD2; V gene: TRBV7-7; CDR3 length: 13; CDR3 DNA: TGTGCTAGCAGCTTAGCGGGGGGGAGCGAGCAGTACTTC; CDR3 protein: CASSLAGGSEQYF
J gene: TRBJ2-3; clone size: .; D gene: TRBD2; V gene: TRBV29-1; CDR3 length: 13; CDR3 DNA: TGCAGCCACAGGAGCGGGAGTGCGGATACGCAGTATTTT; CDR3 protein: CSHRSGSADTQYF
J gene: TRBJ1-6; clone size: .; D gene: .; V gene: TRBV5-1; CDR3 length: 15; CDR3 DNA: TGCGCCAGCAGCTTGGTGACCGGGGATAATTCACCCCTCCACTTT; CDR3 protein: CASSLVTGDNSPLHF
J gene: TRBJ2-7; clone size: once; D gene: TRBD1; V gene: TRBV10-3; CDR3 length: 13; CDR3 DNA: TGTGCCATCAAACAGGGGGACTCCTACGAGCAGTACTTC; CDR3 protein: CAIKQGDSYEQYF
J gene: TRBJ1-1; clone size: .; D gene: .; V gene: TRBV7-2; CDR3 length: 13; CDR3 DNA: TGTGCCAGCAGCCTCACAGGGAACACTGAAGCTTTCTTT; CDR3 protein: CASSLTGNTEAFF